The present entry profiles one TCR beta chain with its context. The antigen is unknown. The sample belongs to a study of Graves' ophthalmopathy and Graves' hyperthyroidism. Study-level results: A majority of expanded thyroid clonotypes exceeding 0.001 frequency were likewise present in blood.

Newly diagnosed, the hyperthyroidism patients had under 2 months' duration and were aged 18 to 65. Using RNA transcripts, the TCR beta CDR3 regions were amplified. In the first round, RT-PCR was carried out with HTBI primers, and a multiplex PCR formed the second round. TCRdb reanalysed the multiplex PCR reads using MiXCR and keeps one entry per CDR3 protein. The sample includes roughly 1.1 million distinct CDR3 sequences, about 36% of them seen just once. The CDR3 has 15 amino acids. Germline V lookup: CDR1 SEHNR, CDR2 FQNEAQ (reference sequence). Trimming cost V 7 bases and J 2 bases; bases outside gene matches: 5.

This TCR was recovered from an adult man with Graves' hyperthyroidism. Sequenced input: peripheral blood or thyroid tissue (not recorded which). This chain joins TRBV7-9 and TRBJ2-7, with TRBD2 matching 13 bases. CDR3 amino acids: CASTPTSGRTYEQYF. CDR3 DNA sequence: TGTGCCAGCACCCCGACTAGCGGGAGGACCTACGAGCAGTACTTC. The full variable domain, with the rest looked up from reference TRBV7-9 and TRBJ2-7, is DTGVSQNPRHKITKRGQNVTFRCDPISEHNRLYWYRQTLGQGPEFLTYFQNEAQLEKSRLLSDRFSAERPKGSFSTLEIQRTEQGDSAMYLCASTPTSGRTYEQYFGPGTRLTVT.